This TCR beta chain was found in a study of blood T cell repertoires in COVID-19. Looking at the study overall: Nucleic acid was either cDNA or gDNA, and it came from T cells, B-cell-depleted T cells, or PBMCs.

Method: immunoSEQ multiplex PCR; TCRdb's copy keeps in-frame clones and lacks some. The data hold approximately 280,000 clones, with approximately 91% observed a single time. Source material: peripheral blood. This clonotype originated in a man aged 45-65 years with acute or convalescent COVID-19.

The CDR3 region is CATSIGGVTDTQYF. CDR3 coding DNA: TGTGCCACCAGCATCGGAGGTGTTACAGATACGCAGTATTTT. V is TRBV15 and J is TRBJ2-3; a possible D gene is TRBD2 (5 bases). The germline V and J ends were trimmed by 4 bases and 3 bases, with 11 bases remaining between them. The CDR3 is 14 amino acids. In germline, CDR1 is LNHNV, CDR2 YYDKDF (reference sequence).